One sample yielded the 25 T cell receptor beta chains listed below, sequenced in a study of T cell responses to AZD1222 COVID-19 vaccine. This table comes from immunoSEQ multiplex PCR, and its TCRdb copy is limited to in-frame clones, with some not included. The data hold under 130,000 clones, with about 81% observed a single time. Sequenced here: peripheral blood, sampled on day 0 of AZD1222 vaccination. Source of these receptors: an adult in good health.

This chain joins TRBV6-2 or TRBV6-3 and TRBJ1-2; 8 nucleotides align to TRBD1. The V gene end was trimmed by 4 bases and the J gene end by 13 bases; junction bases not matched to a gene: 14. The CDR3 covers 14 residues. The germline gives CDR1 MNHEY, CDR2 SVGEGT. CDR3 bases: TGTGCCAGCAGTTCCTCGGACAGGGCGGCTCGACGCACCTTC. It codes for CASSSSDRAARRTF.

The CDR3 sequence: CASSREGENNSPLHF. CDR3 nucleotide sequence: TGTGCCAGCTCACGGGAGGGAGAAAATAATTCACCCCTCCACTTT. The J gene is TRBJ1-6, the V gene TRBV18; D unresolved. The CDR3 sequence is 15 residues long. Germline-derived CDR1 and CDR2 are KGHSH and LQKENI. With 4 bases removed from V and 5 bases from J, the gap between germline ends came to 12 bases.

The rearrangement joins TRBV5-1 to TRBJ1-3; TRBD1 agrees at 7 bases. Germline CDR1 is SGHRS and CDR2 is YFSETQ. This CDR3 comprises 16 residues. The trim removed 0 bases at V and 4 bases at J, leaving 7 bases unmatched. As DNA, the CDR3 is TGCGCCAGCAGCTTGGAGACAGGGATCCGAGGAAACACCATATATTTT. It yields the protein CASSLETGIRGNTIYF.

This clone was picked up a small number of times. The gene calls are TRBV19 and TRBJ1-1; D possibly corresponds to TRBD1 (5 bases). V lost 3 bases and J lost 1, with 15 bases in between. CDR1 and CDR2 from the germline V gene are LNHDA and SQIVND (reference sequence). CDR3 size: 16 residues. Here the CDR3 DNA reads TGTGCCAGTAGTATGAGGCCTCGGCAGGGGAACACTGAAGCTTTCTTT. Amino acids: CASSMRPRQGNTEAFF. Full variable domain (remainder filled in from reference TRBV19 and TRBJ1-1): DGGITQSPKYLFRKEGQNVTLSCEQNLNHDAMYWYRQDPGQGLRLIYYSQIVNDFQKGDIAEGYSVSREKKESFPLTVTSAQKNPTAFYLCASSMRPRQGNTEAFFGQGTRLTVV.

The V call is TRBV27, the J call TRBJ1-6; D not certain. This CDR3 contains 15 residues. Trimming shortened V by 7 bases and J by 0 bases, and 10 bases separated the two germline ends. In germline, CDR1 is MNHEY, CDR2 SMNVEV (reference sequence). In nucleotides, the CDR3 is TGTGCCAGCACCTCCCAGATCTCCTATAATTCACCCCTCCACTTT. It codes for CASTSQISYNSPLHF.

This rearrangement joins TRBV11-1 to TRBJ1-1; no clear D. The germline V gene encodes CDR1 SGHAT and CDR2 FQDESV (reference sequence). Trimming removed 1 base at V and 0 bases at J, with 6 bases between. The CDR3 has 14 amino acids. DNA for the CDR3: TGTGCCAGCAGCTTAGGGGTCTTGAACACTGAAGCTTTCTTT. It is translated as CASSLGVLNTEAFF.

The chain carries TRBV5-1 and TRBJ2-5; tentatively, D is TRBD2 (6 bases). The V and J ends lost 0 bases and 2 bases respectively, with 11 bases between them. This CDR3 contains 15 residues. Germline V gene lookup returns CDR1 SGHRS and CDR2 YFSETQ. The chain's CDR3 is CASSLGLGGQETQYF. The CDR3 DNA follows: TGCGCCAGCAGCTTGGGACTAGGAGGGCAAGAGACCCAGTACTTC.

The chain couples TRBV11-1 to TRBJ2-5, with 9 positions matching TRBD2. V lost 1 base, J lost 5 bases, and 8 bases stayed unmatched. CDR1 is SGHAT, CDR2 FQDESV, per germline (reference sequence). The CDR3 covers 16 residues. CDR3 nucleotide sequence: TGTGCCAGCAGCTTAGTGGCGGGGGGGTATATCGAGACCCAGTACTTC. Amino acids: CASSLVAGGYIETQYF.

The CDR3 sequence: CASSFDSFTGELFF. Written as DNA, the CDR3 is TGCGCCAGCAGCTTCGACAGTTTTACCGGGGAGCTGTTTTTT. The rearrangement joins TRBV5-1 to TRBJ2-2; D might be TRBD1 (5 bases). With 2 bases removed from V and 5 bases from J, the gap between germline ends came to 10 bases. This CDR3 comprises 14 residues. Germline assignment: CDR1 SGHRS and CDR2 YFSETQ.

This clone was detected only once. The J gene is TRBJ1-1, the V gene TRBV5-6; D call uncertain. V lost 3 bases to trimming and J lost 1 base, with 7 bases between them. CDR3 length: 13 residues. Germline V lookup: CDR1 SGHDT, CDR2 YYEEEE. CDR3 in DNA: TGTGCCAGCAGCTATGACGGGAACACTGAAGCTTTCTTT. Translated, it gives CASSYDGNTEAFF.

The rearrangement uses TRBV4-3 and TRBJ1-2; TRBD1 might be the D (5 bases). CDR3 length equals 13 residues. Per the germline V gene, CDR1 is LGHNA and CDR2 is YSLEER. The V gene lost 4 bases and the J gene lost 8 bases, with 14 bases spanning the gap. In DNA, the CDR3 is TGCGCCAGCAGCCCAACGGGGGAACGCGGCTACACCTTC. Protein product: CASSPTGERGYTF.

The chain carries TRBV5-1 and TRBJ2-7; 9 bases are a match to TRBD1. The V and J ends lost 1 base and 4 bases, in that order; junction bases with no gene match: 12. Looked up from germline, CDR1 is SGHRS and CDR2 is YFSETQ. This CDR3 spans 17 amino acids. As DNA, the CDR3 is TGCGCCAGCAGCTTGAGGACAGGGGAAGTAGCAGGATACGAGCAGTACTTC. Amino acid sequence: CASSLRTGEVAGYEQYF.

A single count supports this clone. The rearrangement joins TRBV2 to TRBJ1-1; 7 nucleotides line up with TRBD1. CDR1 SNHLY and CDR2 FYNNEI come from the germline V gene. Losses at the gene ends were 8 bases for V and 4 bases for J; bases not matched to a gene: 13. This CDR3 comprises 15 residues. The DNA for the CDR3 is TGTGCCAGCGATCGAAGACAGGGAGTGGGCACTGAAGCTTTCTTT. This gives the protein CASDRRQGVGTEAFF. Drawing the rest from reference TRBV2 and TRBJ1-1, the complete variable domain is EPEVTQTPSHQVTQMGQEVILRCVPISNHLYFYWYRQILGQKVEFLVSFYNNEISEKSEIFDDQFSVERPDGSNFTLKIRSTKLEDSAMYFCASDRRQGVGTEAFFGQGTRLTVV.

The CDR3 DNA follows: TGTGCCAGCAGCTTGTACGCTCAGCGGGGGTACTCCTACGAGCAGTACTTC. It encodes CASSLYAQRGYSYEQYF. This chain connects TRBV5-8 to TRBJ2-7; TRBD2 agrees at 8 bases. The V segment lost 1 base and the J segment 0 bases; nucleotides outside the gene matches: 9. Germline lookup yields CDR1 SGHTS and CDR2 YDEGEE. The CDR3 is 17 residues long.

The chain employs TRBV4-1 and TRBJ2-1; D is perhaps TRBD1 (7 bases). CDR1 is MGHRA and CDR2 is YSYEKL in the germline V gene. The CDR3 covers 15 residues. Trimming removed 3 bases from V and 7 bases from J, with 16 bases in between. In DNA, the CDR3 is TGCGCCAGCAGCCAGGTTGGGGCAGGGGGGAATGAGCAGTTCTTC. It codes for CASSQVGAGGNEQFF.

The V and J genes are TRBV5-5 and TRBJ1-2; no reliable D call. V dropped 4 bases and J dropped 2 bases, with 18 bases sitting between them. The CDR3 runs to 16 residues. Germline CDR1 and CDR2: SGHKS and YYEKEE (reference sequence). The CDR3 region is CASSQGRGRPNYGYTF. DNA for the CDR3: TGTGCCAGCAGCCAAGGTCGAGGTCGACCCAACTATGGCTACACCTTC.

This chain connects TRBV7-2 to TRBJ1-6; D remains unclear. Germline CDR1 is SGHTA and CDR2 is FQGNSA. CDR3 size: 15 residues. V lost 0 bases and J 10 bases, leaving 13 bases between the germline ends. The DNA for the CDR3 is TGTGCCAGCAGCTTAGCACAGCCTAAAAAATCACCCCTCCACTTT. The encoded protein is CASSLAQPKKSPLHF.

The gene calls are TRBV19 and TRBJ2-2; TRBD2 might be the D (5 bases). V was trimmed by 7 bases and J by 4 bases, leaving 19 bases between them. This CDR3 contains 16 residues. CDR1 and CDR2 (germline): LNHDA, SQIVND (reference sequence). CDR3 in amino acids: CASNYLTRESTGELFF. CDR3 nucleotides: TGTGCCAGTAATTATCTTACGAGGGAGTCCACCGGGGAGCTGTTTTTT.

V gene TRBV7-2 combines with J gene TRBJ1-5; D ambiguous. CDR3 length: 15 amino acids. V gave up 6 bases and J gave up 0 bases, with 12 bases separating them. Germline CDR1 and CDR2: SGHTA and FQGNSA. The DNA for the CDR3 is TGTGCCAGCAGTGAGGCCGGATATAGCAATCAGCCCCAGCATTTT. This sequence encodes CASSEAGYSNQPQHF.

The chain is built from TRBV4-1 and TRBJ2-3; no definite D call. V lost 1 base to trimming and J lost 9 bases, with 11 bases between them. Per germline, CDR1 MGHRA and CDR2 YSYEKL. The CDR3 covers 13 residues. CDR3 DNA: TGCGCCAGCAGCCAAGTTTCACCAGGAACGCAGTATTTT. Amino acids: CASSQVSPGTQYF.

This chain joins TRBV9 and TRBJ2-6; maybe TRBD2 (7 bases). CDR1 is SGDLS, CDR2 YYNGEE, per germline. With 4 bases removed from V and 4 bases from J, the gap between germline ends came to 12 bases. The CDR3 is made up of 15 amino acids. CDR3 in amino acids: CASSQGRAGANVLTF. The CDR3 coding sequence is TGTGCCAGCAGCCAGGGGAGGGCGGGGGCCAACGTCCTGACTTTC.

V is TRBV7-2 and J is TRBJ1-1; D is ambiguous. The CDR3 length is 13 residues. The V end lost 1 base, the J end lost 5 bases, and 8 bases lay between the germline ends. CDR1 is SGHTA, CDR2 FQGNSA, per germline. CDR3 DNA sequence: TGTGCCAGCAGCTTAGTGACGGGGACTGAAGCTTTCTTT. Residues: CASSLVTGTEAFF.

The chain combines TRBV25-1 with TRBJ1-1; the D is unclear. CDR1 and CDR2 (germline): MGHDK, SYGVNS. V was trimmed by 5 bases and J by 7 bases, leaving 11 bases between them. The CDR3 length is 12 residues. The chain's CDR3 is CASSLYSGEAFF. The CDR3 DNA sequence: TGTGCCAGCAGTCTCTATAGTGGTGAAGCTTTCTTT. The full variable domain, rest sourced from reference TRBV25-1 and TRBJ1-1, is EADIYQTPRYLVIGTGKKITLECSQTMGHDKMYWYQQDPGMELHLIHYSYGVNSTEKGDLSSESTVSRIRTEHFPLTLESARPSHTSQYLCASSLYSGEAFFGQGTRLTVV.

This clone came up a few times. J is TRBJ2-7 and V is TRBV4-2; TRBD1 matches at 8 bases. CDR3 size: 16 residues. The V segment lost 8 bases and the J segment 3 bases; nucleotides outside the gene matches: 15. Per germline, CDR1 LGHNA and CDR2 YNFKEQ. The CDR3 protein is CASGPLAGGAIYEQYF. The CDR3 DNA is TGTGCCAGCGGGCCATTGGCAGGGGGCGCGATCTACGAGCAGTACTTC.

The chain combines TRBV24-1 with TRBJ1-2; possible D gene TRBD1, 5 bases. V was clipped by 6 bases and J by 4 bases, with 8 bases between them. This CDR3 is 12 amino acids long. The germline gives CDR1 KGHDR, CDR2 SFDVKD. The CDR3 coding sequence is TGTGCCACCAGTCGGCAGGGCTATGGCTACACCTTC. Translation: CATSRQGYGYTF.